This entry concerns a single T cell receptor beta chain. The V gene's germline CDR1 is SGHRS and CDR2 YFSETQ. This CDR3 comprises 12 residues. V was pared by 7 bases and J by 6 bases, with 12 bases between. This record belongs to a study of CD8 T cells in Susac syndrome. Reverse transcription of about 0.45 to 1 ug RNA was carried out with random hexamers. TCRdb ran MiXCR on the immunoSEQ multiplex PCR reads and lists one entry per CDR3 protein. The table shows 140,000 or so distinct CDR3 sequences, with around 94% occurring only once. The TEMRA cells underwent FACS enrichment, while the CD8+ and CD4+ T cells underwent negative isolation.

The chain combines TRBV5-1 with TRBJ2-3; tentative D call: TRBD1 (5 bases). This receptor was identified in a human donor in good health. Input material: CD4+ T cells from PBMCs. CDR3 sequence (DNA): TGCGCCAGCCGATCGACAGTCGATACGCAGTATTTT. Amino acid sequence: CASRSTVDTQYF.